This T cell receptor beta chain was sequenced for a study of cytomegalovirus exposure and HLA in healthy donors (dated by TCRdb to about 2017). Some background on the complete study: An earlier analysis of fewer than 750 of the donors reported approximately 280 Gb of sequence data and around 100 million unique TCR beta sequences obtained from about 180 million T cells. High-throughput TCR immunosequencing, statistical association of individual TCRs with disease status, and machine learning were combined to predict cytomegalovirus infection status. Among some 410 genotyped donors of the cohort, an average of approximately 200,000 unique TCR beta nucleotide sequences was sequenced per donor, of which about 19% were non-productive. A handful of DR-DQ haplotypes were handled as single units for association and clustering because linkage in the cohort was strong. All discovery cohort repertoires had been generated using a single sequencing platform. Donor age, sex, ethnicity and CMV serostatus were compiled alongside the repertoire data. The study used immunosequencing to profile the T cell repertoires of around 600 subjects and linked those repertoires to cytomegalovirus serostatus. Rather than drawing on any new phenotypic data, the later analysis identified candidate immune exposures from TCR beta sequences and the way those sequences occurred across donors. In a later genetic analysis, genome-wide SNP genotypes for about 55% of the roughly 700 donors were used, and that subset was treated as a discovery cohort. Typing coverage varied by locus: about 620-630 donors for A, B, C, DRB1 and DQB1; 522 for DQA1; about 590 for DPA1; 450 to 480 for DPB1. Besides the first cohort of 550 to 750 subjects, a separate validation cohort made up of about 120 different subjects was used. An earlier analysis of approximately 580 of the donors used high-throughput TCR beta sequencing to judge whether each TCR beta V gene segment behaved as functional or pseudogenic. HLA typing covered class I and class II loci at four-digit resolution. Around 330 gigabases of sequencing data and 70 million to 100 million unique TCR sequences made up an early release that covered some 640 HLA-typed donors. A later analysis re-analyzed previously published TCR beta repertoires from hundreds of donors and added high-resolution HLA genotyping to study TCR occurrence patterns. The genetic ancestry cluster associated with self-reported Caucasian donors included around 76% of the roughly 400 genotyped donors. The study was designed to test whether signatures of past pathogen exposure could be identified by cataloging public T cell receptors.

Libraries came from the immunoSEQ multiplex PCR assay. The multiplex PCR relied on a mix of 60 forward primers for TCR Vbeta segments and 13 reverse primers for TCR Jbeta segments. The CDR3 region of rearranged TCR beta genes was amplified from genomic DNA with a multiplex PCR assay. The amplified TCR beta libraries were sequenced on the Illumina HiSeq System as 87-base-pair reads. The paper's data handling went like this. In a later analysis, roughly 80 million unique TCR beta chains were counted across the 650 to 700 repertoires, and roughly 9.9 million of these chains were shared by at least two donors. A nearest-neighbor algorithm error-corrected the raw reads and collapsed the reads into unique sequences, merging closely related sequences to remove PCR and sequencing errors. V, D and J gene segments were assigned by aligning CDR3 sequences to IMGT reference sequences. For a sequence to be retained, at least a six-nucleotide match to both a V gene segment and a J gene segment was required. A rearrangement was called productive if the CDR3 had no stop codons and remained in frame with V and J, and every other rearrangement was called non-productive. CDR3 was defined according to IMGT convention as the region running from the second conserved V-encoded cysteine to the conserved J-encoded phenylalanine. The earlier analysis of 500 to 600 of the donors excluded sequences that lacked an unambiguous match to a single V gene segment. In an earlier analysis of approximately 550 of the donors, V segments were called functional above 56.7% productive rearrangements and were called segregating when the between-donor standard deviation exceeded 5%. A statistical classification framework was built to diagnose cytomegalovirus status from the catalog of TCR beta chain sequences. V and J gene assignment, in a later analysis, came from comparing TCR nucleotide sequences with IMGT/GENE-DB human TR gene sequences. Using the TCRdist pipeline, a later analysis assigned CDR3 sequences along with most-parsimonious VDJ recombination scenarios. In a later analysis, each TCR beta chain was defined by its CDR3 amino acid sequence together with its V-gene family, and reads without a unique V-gene family were excluded. As a way to deal with suspected cross-contamination and a sequencing artifact, a later analysis dropped approximately 570 nucleotide sequences that were highly shared and had low generation probability. A later analysis calculated a clonal expansion index for each public chain from normalized within-repertoire ranks of inferred template counts. In a later analysis, generation probabilities were computed using a VDJ recombination model fitted to out-of-frame rearrangements, and the results were checked against IGoR. A later analysis scored TCR-TCR, TCR-HLA and TCR-CMV co-occurrence with hypergeometric tests, applying a repertoire-size bias correction to TCR pairs. To estimate false discovery rates, a later analysis permuted the HLA or CMV assignments 20 times. In a later analysis, co-occurring TCRs were grouped using DBSCAN, and TCRdist sequence similarity was added for clustering within HLA-allele-positive subsets. Repertoires with fewer than 30,000 or more than 120,000 public chains, plus five repertoires with anomalous nucleotide sharing, were excluded from co-occurrence clustering. TCRdb carries this immuneACCESS record with in-frame sequences only. Its versions omit some clonotypes, under half of them owing to an unresolved V gene in the studies checked, with the rest unexplained. V, J and clone size are taken as reported in that table, and D and trimming were inferred from the DNA itself. A total of hundreds of thousands of clones appear in this sample, about 81% of them only once. 6% of the sample lies in the top ten.

In total, 500 to 700 healthy bone marrow donors made up the cohort. At the time of sampling, every cohort member was nominally healthy, though immune exposures that went unrecorded were likely present. The donor was CMV seropositive and belonged to the group of more than 250 seropositive cohort members. Each donor provided a peripheral blood sample, and peripheral blood mononuclear cells were used for TCR beta sequencing. Genomic DNA extraction from the blood cell samples was performed with the Qiagen DNeasy Blood Extraction Kit. The CDR3 runs 14 amino acids, cysteine and valine included. The DNA shown is the 42-base CDR3, in frame from base 1. V loses 4 bases at its end and J loses 6 bases; junction bases beyond the gene matches: 7. CDR1 and CDR2, per the germline V gene, are MDHEN and SYDVKM. Broader findings and caveats from the paper: A later genetic analysis associated a missense DCLRE1C variant with V-gene and J-gene trimming of TCR beta chains, and an independent cohort replicated the association. Three of the identified cytomegalovirus-associated TCR beta chains were confirmed in vitro to be specific for cytomegalovirus antigens. In both the original and validation cohorts, the classifier was reported to diagnose cytomegalovirus status with high specificity and sensitivity. The 87-base-pair reads could not distinguish some IMGT-functional V segments, including TRBV6-2 and TRBV6-3, so those segments were excluded. A later analysis reported that several top co-occurrence clusters appeared linked to parvovirus B19, influenza, CMV and Epstein-Barr virus. The only immune exposure information available for the cohort was CMV serostatus. A further reported finding was that TCR beta sequences accurately predicted the HLA-A and HLA-B alleles for most subjects in the first cohort. In a later analysis, HLA-associated TCR beta chains were found to be more clonally expanded and to have lower generation probabilities than equally common non-associated chains. The cohort was sequenced for TCR beta chains only, and without alpha or paired-chain data the features that could be detected were limited. A later analysis associated 15,000 to 20,000 TCR beta sequences with specific HLA alleles at a false discovery rate of 0.05. Because counts were too low, around 18 rarely observed V segments, including chromosome 9 orphons, were left out of the earlier analysis of several hundred of the donors. While some public TCRs were present in many individuals, most TCR sequences turned up only very rarely across donors. Linkage disequilibrium might explain the correlated functional status among segregating V segments, but an unknown experimental factor could not be ruled out. Assigning TCR associations to individual alleles was difficult when HLA alleles, especially DR and DQ, strongly co-occurred. The sequencing pipeline was judged likely to have produced a cluster of highly shared sequence variants as a technical artifact. According to a later analysis, most CMV-associated TCR beta chains appeared to be HLA-restricted, and the HLA associations seemed to be driven largely by CMV exposure. The authors suggested that the approach could potentially be extended to other disease states and immunological phenotypes. Compared with the roughly 670-donor mean, donors in an Asian-associated ancestry cluster had fewer N-insertions in productive TCRs, according to a later genetic analysis. Because HLA typing was missing for some donors at each locus, association tests included only the typed subset. In a later analysis, the rate of TCR association differed among HLA loci, with DRB1 alleles having the most associated TCRs and HLA-C alleles having the fewest. In an earlier analysis of a few hundred of the donors, most TCR beta V segments were observed in productive rearrangements about 90% or about 30% of the time, broadly matching IMGT annotations. The study listed 150 to 200 TCR beta chains as associated with cytomegalovirus. The presence/absence analyses assumed that sequencing depth was roughly uniform across donors, and that assumption may not be true.

This clone was recorded only once. No cognate antigen has been identified for it. No much larger clone exists at a distance of one base, and base qualities are not known. Sequencing was carried out using PBMCs. The receptor was isolated from a man aged 40-49 years in good health and CMV-seropositive. Recombination connected TRBV28 to TRBJ2-7, and 9 bases in between align with TRBD2. The CDR3: CASSSSSGMGEQYV. At the DNA level, the sequence is TGTGCCAGCAGTTCTTCTAGCGGGATGGGCGAGCAGTACGTC.